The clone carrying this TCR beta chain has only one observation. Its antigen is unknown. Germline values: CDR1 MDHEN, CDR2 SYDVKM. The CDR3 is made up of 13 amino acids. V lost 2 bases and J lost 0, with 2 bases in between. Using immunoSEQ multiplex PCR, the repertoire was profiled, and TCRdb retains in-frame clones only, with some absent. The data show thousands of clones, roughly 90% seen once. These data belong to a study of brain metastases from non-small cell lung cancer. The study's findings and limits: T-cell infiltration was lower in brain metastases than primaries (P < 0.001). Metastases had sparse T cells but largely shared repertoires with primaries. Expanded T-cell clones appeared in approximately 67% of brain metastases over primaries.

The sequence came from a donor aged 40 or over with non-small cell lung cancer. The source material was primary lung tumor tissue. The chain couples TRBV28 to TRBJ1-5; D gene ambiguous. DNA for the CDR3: TGTGCCAGCAGTTTAAATAGCAATCAGCCCCAGCATTTT. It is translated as CASSLNSNQPQHF.